The clone carrying this T cell receptor (beta chain) appeared a few times. Its cognate antigen is unknown. This entry is derived from a study of regulatory T cells in long-lasting Graves disease. Study-wide results and caveats: Having few samples may have compromised the accuracy.

Construction of TCR beta libraries relied on iRepertoire HTBI primers and on Arm-PCR targeting CDR3 regions. TCRdb recomputed calls from the multiplex PCR reads with MiXCR, one row per CDR3 protein. The table has 500,000 or so distinct CDR3 sequences, approximately 14% seen once. Per the germline V gene, CDR1 is MNHEY and CDR2 is SMNVEV (reference sequence). The CDR3 has 17 residues. The V and J ends lost 6 bases and 2 bases respectively, with 17 bases between them. Described time point: newly diagnosed GD, antithyroid drugs for less than 3 months. Researchers made the TCR library from RNA that was extracted from PBMCs. The same sample was also used in a study of T cells in Graves' hyperthyroidism and ophthalmopathy. Per that study: Absence of ophthalmopathy progression within 18 months defined stable Graves' hyperthyroidism. In patients aged 18 to 65, hyperthyroidism was newly diagnosed, with duration under 2 months. An initial round of RT-PCR targeting the TCR CDR3 relied on the HTBI primer set.

The V call is TRBV27, the J call TRBJ1-6; TRBD1 might be the D (5 bases). The clonotype was recovered from a woman aged 45-65 years with Graves disease. The sample consisted of peripheral blood mononuclear cells (PBMCs), taken at new diagnosis, from a patient treated with antithyroid drugs. The CDR3 is CASRVAGGFTYNSPLHF. In nucleotides, the CDR3 is TGTGCCAGCAGGGTCGCGGGGGGTTTTACCTATAATTCACCCCTCCACTTT.